What follows are 26 T cell receptor beta chains derived from one specimen sequenced in a study of blood T cell repertoires in COVID-19. The method was immunoSEQ multiplex PCR; TCRdb's version includes in-frame clones alone and lacks a portion of them. The table shows approximately 300,000 clones, with around 87% occurring only once. The sequencing input was PBMCs or T cells enriched from blood (not recorded which). The receptors derive from a woman in her 30s who had recovered from COVID-19.

For the CDR3, the DNA is TGTGCCAGCAGCCCGGCGGGACAGAACTACGAGCAGTACTTC. The encoded protein is CASSPAGQNYEQYF. This rearrangement joins TRBV11-2 to TRBJ2-7; D may be TRBD1 (7 bases). The CDR3 runs 14 residues. The ends were cut back, 5 bases at V and 3 bases at J, with 14 bases in the middle. Germline CDR1 is SGHAT and CDR2 is FQNNGV.

The chain carries TRBV4-3 and TRBJ1-6; TRBD1 might be the D (5 bases). V gave up 0 bases and J gave up 6 bases, with 12 bases separating them. This CDR3 has 16 amino acids. Germline loops: CDR1 LGHNA, CDR2 YSLEER. CDR3 DNA sequence: TGCGCCAGCAGCCAAGAGGGAGGGGCAGGTAATTCACCCCTCCACTTT. It translates to CASSQEGGAGNSPLHF.

The chain recombines TRBV5-8 with TRBJ1-6; TRBD1 agrees at 9 bases. The ends lost 2 bases at V and 10 bases at J; junction bases unmatched: 7. The CDR3 has 15 residues. Germline loops: CDR1 SGHTS, CDR2 YDEGEE. CDR3 protein: CASSFRTGVVSPLHF. The CDR3 DNA reads as TGTGCCAGCAGCTTCCGGACAGGGGTAGTCTCACCCCTCCACTTT.

The chain couples TRBV2 to TRBJ2-5, with TRBD2 as a possible D gene (7 bases). Deletions cut 11 bases from V and 0 bases from J, with 16 bases between. There are 14 residues in the CDR3. Germline CDR1 is SNHLY and CDR2 is FYNNEI. CDR3 nucleotide sequence: TGTGCCGCCGGGGGGACAAGGGACCAAGAGACCCAGTACTTC. This encodes CAAGGTRDQETQYF.

J is TRBJ1-1 and V is TRBV3-1 (or the pseudogene TRBV3-2), with a weak D call TRBD1 (6 bases). The germline V gene encodes CDR1 LGHDT and CDR2 YNNKEL (reference sequence). V lost 6 bases and J lost 3, with 14 bases in between. This CDR3 spans 14 amino acids. In nucleotides, the CDR3 is TGTGCCAGCAGGCAACAGGGATCGGACACTGAAGCTTTCTTT. This translates into CASRQQGSDTEAFF.

The V gene is TRBV2, the J gene TRBJ2-7, with 8 bases identical to TRBD1. Trimming took 6 bases from V and 6 from J; bases not matched to a gene: 4. Per germline, CDR1 SNHLY and CDR2 FYNNEI. The CDR3 has 12 amino acids. The CDR3 loop reads CASSQGAGEQYF. For the CDR3, the DNA is TGTGCCAGCAGCCAGGGGGCCGGCGAGCAGTACTTC.

The rearrangement joins TRBV5-4 to TRBJ2-7; possibly TRBD2 for D (5 bases). With 5 bases removed from V and 5 bases from J, the gap between germline ends came to 17 bases. This CDR3 region has 14 residues. In germline, CDR1 is SGHNT, CDR2 YYREEE (reference sequence). The CDR3 region has the DNA TGTGCCAGCAGTCTGACGGGGAGTGGGAACGAGCAGTACTTC. This codes for CASSLTGSGNEQYF.

The sample holds one count of this clone. V gene TRBV6-4 combines with J gene TRBJ2-3, with TRBD1 matching over 8 bases. With 6 bases clipped from V and 0 bases from J, the junction kept 17 bases outside the gene matches. This CDR3 contains 19 residues. The V gene's germline CDR1 is MRHNA and CDR2 SNTAGT. In DNA form, the CDR3 reads TGTGCCAGCAGCTTCACCCTTTTGGGACAGGCAAGGAGCACAGATACGCAGTATTTT. This encodes CASSFTLLGQARSTDTQYF.

This chain links TRBV5-1 with TRBJ1-6; TRBD1 aligns across 9 bases. There are 14 residues in the CDR3. J lost 16 bases, V lost 3 bases, and 11 bases had no gene match. In germline, CDR1 is SGHRS, CDR2 YFSETQ. CDR3 in amino acids: CASSSSPDRGNLHF. DNA for the CDR3: TGCGCCAGCAGCTCCTCTCCGGACAGGGGAAATCTCCACTTT.

The chain is built from TRBV11-2 and TRBJ2-1; 11 bases line up with TRBD2. V shed 1 base, J shed 8 bases, and the junction held 4 bases outside the gene matches. Germline lookup yields CDR1 SGHAT and CDR2 FQNNGV. The CDR3 is 15 residues long. The CDR3 DNA reads as TGTGCCAGCAGCTTAGGTCCTAGCGGGGGGTATGAGCAGTTCTTC. Protein product: CASSLGPSGGYEQFF.

This clone was seen a few times. CDR3 nucleotide sequence: TGTGCCAGCAGCCTACGACAGGGGGCTTATCAGCCCCAGCATTTT. Amino acids: CASSLRQGAYQPQHF. This chain joins TRBV11-2 and TRBJ1-5; 10 bases fit TRBD1. Germline CDR1 and CDR2: SGHAT and FQNNGV. The CDR3 spans 15 residues. V was clipped by 5 bases and J by 5 bases; unmatched bases: 6.

The V gene is TRBV7-2, the J gene TRBJ1-2, with D uncertain. Trimming took off 3 bases at V and 4 bases at J, with 6 bases between the two ends. The CDR3 is 12 amino acids. Looked up from germline, CDR1 is SGHTA and CDR2 is FQGNSA. The CDR3 DNA is TGTGCCAGCAGCTTCGGAGCCTATGGCTACACCTTC. Translated, it gives CASSFGAYGYTF.

The gene calls are TRBV7-3 and TRBJ1-2; no firm D call. This CDR3 has 13 amino acids. V was pared by 1 base and J by 3 bases, with 6 bases between. The V gene's germline CDR1 is SGHTA and CDR2 FQGTGA. The CDR3 loop reads CASSLSPDYGYTF. The CDR3 DNA is TGTGCCAGCAGCTTAAGTCCGGACTATGGCTACACCTTC.

J is TRBJ1-3 and V is TRBV19, with D perhaps matching TRBD1 (5 bases). Germline CDR1 reads LNHDA; CDR2 reads SQIVND (reference sequence). The CDR3 totals 17 residues. V shed 5 bases and J shed 2 bases, with 19 bases lying between them. The CDR3 bases are TGTGCCAGTAGTTCCCCCATGACAGCTACGACTGGAAACACCATATATTTT. It codes for CASSSPMTATTGNTIYF.

The chain has TRBV5-1 and TRBJ1-4; TRBD1 agrees at 9 bases. CDR3 length: 14 residues. The germline V gene has CDR1 SGHRS and CDR2 YFSETQ. The V segment lost 2 bases and the J segment 7 bases; nucleotides outside the gene matches: 3. CDR3 residues: CASSLQGAVEKLFF. The CDR3 region has the DNA TGCGCCAGCAGCTTACAGGGGGCGGTTGAAAAACTGTTTTTT.

To note about this clone: The sample carries other DNA sequences with the same CDR3. V and J are TRBV5-1 and TRBJ1-2; 7 nucleotides line up with TRBD1. CDR3 size: 13 residues. V lost 4 bases to trimming and J lost 8 bases; unmatched junction nucleotides: 8. The germline CDR1 and CDR2 sequences are SGHRS and YFSETQ. CDR3 amino acids: CASSPRTGRGYTF. The CDR3 nucleotides are TGCGCCAGCAGCCCTCGGACAGGAAGGGGCTACACCTTC.

The chain couples TRBV5-8 to TRBJ1-1, with D perhaps matching TRBD1 (6 bases). The CDR3 has 16 residues. Trimming shortened V by 5 bases and J by 4 bases, and 21 bases separated the two germline ends. Germline V gene sequence: CDR1 SGHTS, CDR2 YDEGEE. The CDR3 DNA reads as TGTGCCAGCAGATCGGGGCCCAGGGACAAGAGCACTGAAGCTTTCTTT. Encoded protein: CASRSGPRDKSTEAFF.

The J gene is TRBJ2-7, the V gene TRBV5-6; TRBD1 is a possible D gene (6 bases). The CDR3 loop spans 12 amino acids. The germline V gene has CDR1 SGHDT and CDR2 YYEEEE. V was pared by 4 bases and J by 6 bases, with 11 bases between. CDR3 residues: CASSPQGGEQYF. CDR3 nucleotides: TGTGCCAGCAGCCCCCAAGGGGGCGAGCAGTACTTC.

This clone has only one observation. The genes are TRBV7-6 and TRBJ2-2, with a tentative D call TRBD2 (5 bases). The CDR3 is 14 amino acids. V lost 1 base and J 5 bases, leaving 8 bases between the germline ends. The germline CDR1 and CDR2 sequences are SGHVS and FNYEAQ. DNA of the CDR3: TGTGCCAGCAGCTTAGAAGAGGGAACCGGGGAGCTGTTTTTT. Residues: CASSLEEGTGELFF.

This clone is a singleton in its sample. The rearrangement joins TRBV11-2 to TRBJ1-2, with D unclear. Trimming cost V 6 bases and J 1 base, with 18 bases left between them. This CDR3 region has 16 residues. CDR1 and CDR2 (germline): SGHAT, FQNNGV. The CDR3 region is CASSLEGTAYNYGYTF. The CDR3 region has the DNA TGTGCCAGCAGTCTTGAGGGCACGGCCTATAACTATGGCTACACCTTC.

The V and J genes are TRBV10-2 and TRBJ2-7; D is ambiguous. Trimming removed 6 bases from V and 3 bases from J, with 18 bases in between. CDR1 and CDR2 (germline): WSHSY, SAAADI. The length of the CDR3 is 15 residues. The CDR3 DNA reads TGCGCCAGCAGCCCGACCCAATCGAGAGGCTACGAGCAGTACTTC. Its translation is CASSPTQSRGYEQYF.

This chain joins TRBV6-1 and TRBJ1-5, with D perhaps TRBD1 (5 bases). Trimming took off 4 bases at V and 0 bases at J, with 13 bases between the two ends. Germline V lookup: CDR1 MNHNS, CDR2 SASEGT. This CDR3 has 16 residues. CDR3 DNA: TGTGCCAGCAGTGGGGGCAGGGCATATAGCAATCAGCCCCAGCATTTT. Protein: CASSGGRAYSNQPQHF.

The chain links TRBV7-9 to TRBJ1-2, with D possibly matching TRBD1 (5 bases). Trimming took 5 bases from V and 3 from J, leaving 10 bases between them. Germline CDR1 is SEHNR and CDR2 is FQNEAQ (reference sequence). The CDR3 is 13 amino acids. CDR3 DNA sequence: TGTGCCAGCAGCCACGACAGTTACTATGGCTACACCTTC. This sequence encodes CASSHDSYYGYTF. Full variable domain (rest looked up from reference TRBV7-9 and TRBJ1-2): DTGVSQNPRHKITKRGQNVTFRCDPISEHNRLYWYRQTLGQGPEFLTYFQNEAQLEKSRLLSDRFSAERPKGSFSTLEIQRTEQGDSAMYLCASSHDSYYGYTFGSGTRLTVV.

The J gene is TRBJ1-1, the V gene TRBV27, with D perhaps matching TRBD1 (5 bases). CDR3 size: 13 residues. V shed 1 base and J shed 7 bases, with 10 bases lying between them. Germline CDR1 and CDR2: MNHEY and SMNVEV (reference sequence). In DNA, the CDR3 is TGTGCCAGCAGTTTATTTCGGGGGGGTGAAGCTTTCTTT. This codes for CASSLFRGGEAFF.

This clone was seen many times. This chain uses TRBV24-1 with TRBJ1-1; D possibly corresponds to TRBD1 (6 bases). Trimming took 7 bases from V and 7 from J, leaving 9 bases between them. The germline V gene has CDR1 KGHDR and CDR2 SFDVKD. The CDR3 is 11 amino acids. The CDR3 reads CATRQGSEAFF. CDR3 DNA sequence: TGTGCCACCAGGCAGGGGAGTGAAGCTTTCTTT.

The V and J genes are TRBV19 and TRBJ2-7, with a weak D call TRBD1 (5 bases). V dropped 1 base and J dropped 5 bases, with 24 bases sitting between them. Germline V CDR1 and CDR2: LNHDA, SQIVND (reference sequence). The CDR3 loop spans 18 amino acids. The CDR3 coding sequence is TGTGCCAGTAGTATAGTAGGGGTATTAGGGCCATCACTGGACGAGCAGTACTTC. As protein: CASSIVGVLGPSLDEQYF.